The 18 T cell receptor beta chains presented below share a single source sample, sequenced in a study of blood T cells in healthy people across ages. Together with a sample-barcoded 5' primer, a J-beta primer mix was included in a second PCR lasting 7 to 11 cycles. From the 5' RACE reads, TCRdb called clonotypes with MiXCR, one entry per CDR3 protein. The data show roughly 1.9 million distinct CDR3 sequences, 39% seen once. Sequencing was done on a sample of blood. The receptors were gathered from a human donor in good health.

This clonotype was recorded many times. The rearrangement uses TRBV6-2 or TRBV6-3 and TRBJ1-5; 8 bases are shared with TRBD1. Germline loops: CDR1 MNHEY, CDR2 SVGEGT. This CDR3 has 15 amino acids. Trimming cost V 4 bases and J 6 bases; bases outside gene matches: 8. The CDR3 DNA reads TGTGCCAGCAGTTCTTTGGACAGGGATGTTCAGCCCCAGCATTTT. This translates into CASSSLDRDVQPQHF.

A few counts support this clonotype. The V call is TRBV4-3, the J call TRBJ2-3; the D gene is possibly TRBD2 (5 bases). The V end was cut by 3 bases, the J end by 6 bases, with 19 bases between. Germline V gene lookup returns CDR1 LGHNA and CDR2 YSLEER. The CDR3 extends over 16 amino acids. This CDR3 is CASSQDRTLRGDTQYF. Written as DNA, the CDR3 is TGCGCCAGCAGCCAGGATAGGACTCTTCGAGGGGATACGCAGTATTTT.

The gene calls are TRBV4-1 and TRBJ1-2, with a possible D match to TRBD1 (6 bases). Trimming left V 0 bases short and J 13 bases short, with 15 bases between. CDR3 length: 13 amino acids. Germline lookup yields CDR1 MGHRA and CDR2 YSYEKL. CDR3 residues: CASSQDRQGFSTF. The CDR3 DNA sequence: TGCGCCAGCAGCCAAGATAGGCAGGGGTTTTCCACCTTC.

This clonotype was counted between two and nine times. J is TRBJ1-1 and V is TRBV12-3 or TRBV12-4; D may be TRBD1 (5 bases). Deletions cut 11 bases from V and 7 bases from J, with 26 bases between. The CDR3 sequence is 15 residues long. This CDR3 is CAGSKAPQGGFEAFF. The CDR3 DNA is TGTGCCGGGTCGAAGGCGCCCCAGGGTGGTTTTGAAGCTTTCTTT.

Only a few counts were recorded for this clonotype. The gene calls are TRBV4-3 and TRBJ2-1, with 12 bases matching TRBD2. Losses at the gene ends were 2 bases for V and 0 bases for J; bases not matched to a gene: 14. CDR1 is LGHNA, CDR2 YSLEER, per germline. CDR3 length equals 21 residues. The CDR3 region has the DNA TGCGCCAGCAGCCAACTTATACCCGGAGGACTAGCGGGGAGCTCCTACAATGAGCAGTTCTTC. Encoded protein: CASSQLIPGGLAGSSYNEQFF.

This clonotype was counted once. The rearrangement links TRBV19 to TRBJ2-5, with TRBD1 as a possible D gene (6 bases). Germline V gene data show CDR1 as LNHDA and CDR2 as SQIVND (reference sequence). Trimming removed 5 bases from V and 4 bases from J, with 14 bases in between. The CDR3 is made up of 14 amino acids. The CDR3 loop reads CASSSQGRPETQYF. CDR3 coding DNA: TGTGCCAGTAGTTCACAGGGCCGACCAGAGACCCAGTACTTC.

The chain is built from TRBV24-1 and TRBJ1-2; D gene ambiguous. Trimming took off 5 bases at V and 4 bases at J, with 13 bases between the two ends. Germline CDR1 is KGHDR and CDR2 is SFDVKD. CDR3 length: 14 residues. The CDR3 sequence: CATSGQRLGYGYTF. The CDR3 bases are TGTGCCACCAGTGGTCAGCGGCTCGGCTATGGCTACACCTTC.

This clonotype has only a few counts. This chain links TRBV20-1 with TRBJ2-7; 7 positions agree with TRBD1. CDR3 length equals 15 residues. V gave up 5 bases and J gave up 1 base; unmatched junction bases: 11. Per germline, CDR1 DFQATT and CDR2 SNEGSKA (reference sequence). CDR3 residues: CSAPPQGPSSYEQYF. CDR3 in DNA: TGCAGTGCTCCCCCACAGGGGCCTTCATCCTACGAGCAGTACTTC.

This chain joins TRBV10-3 and TRBJ2-2; 10 bases fit TRBD1. The CDR3 is made up of 16 amino acids. Germline V gene data show CDR1 as ENHRY and CDR2 as SYGVKD. V shed 2 bases and J 1 base; nucleotides not matched to a gene: 1. The CDR3 DNA sequence: TGTGCCATCAGTGAGGGACAGGGGGTGAACACCGGGGAGCTGTTTTTT. It translates to CAISEGQGVNTGELFF.

The chain employs TRBV15 and TRBJ2-1; 9 nucleotides line up with TRBD2. CDR3 length: 15 amino acids. The V gene's germline CDR1 is LNHNV and CDR2 YYDKDF (reference sequence). V shed 5 bases, J shed 9 bases, and the junction held 11 bases outside the gene matches. The DNA for the CDR3 is TGTGCCACCAGCGCGTGGGCGGGGGGGCCACGTGAGCAGTTCTTC. Its translation: CATSAWAGGPREQFF.

The rearrangement joins TRBV6-2 or TRBV6-3 to TRBJ2-1; possible D gene TRBD2, 6 bases. Germline V gene sequence: CDR1 MNHEY, CDR2 SVGEGT. V lost 8 bases and J lost 5, with 19 bases in between. This CDR3 is 15 amino acids long. The CDR3 is CASGGIRGLHNEQFF. CDR3 in DNA: TGTGCCAGCGGCGGGATCCGAGGGCTCCACAATGAGCAGTTCTTC.

This clonotype was seen at least ten times. The V and J genes are TRBV29-1 and TRBJ1-4; weak D call: TRBD1 (5 bases). Germline-derived CDR1 and CDR2 are SQVTM and ANQGSEA. There are 13 residues in the CDR3. V lost 6 bases and J 8 bases, leaving 16 bases between the germline ends. The CDR3 bases are TGCAGCGTGGCTATTTCGGGGGGAGAAAAACTGTTTTTT. Translating it yields CSVAISGGEKLFF.

The CDR3 region has the DNA TGTGCCAGCAGCGATCAATGGACAGTTAGTAGTCAGCCCCAGCATTTT. Protein sequence: CASSDQWTVSSQPQHF. The gene calls are TRBV6-2 or TRBV6-3 and TRBJ1-5; D perhaps matches TRBD1 (6 bases). V was pared by 6 bases and J by 6 bases, with 21 bases between. From germline, CDR1 is MNHEY and CDR2 SVGEGT. This CDR3 is built from 16 residues.

The chain is built from TRBV7-9 and TRBJ1-4; 8 bases match TRBD1. The V gene end was trimmed by 3 bases and the J gene end by 13 bases; junction bases not matched to a gene: 10. The CDR3 runs 14 residues. Looked up from germline, CDR1 is SEHNR and CDR2 is FQNEAQ (reference sequence). As DNA, the CDR3 is TGTGCCAGCAGCTTCTCGGGACAGGTGATAGGACTGTTTTTT. It is translated as CASSFSGQVIGLFF.

This clonotype turned up a few times. The chain employs TRBV7-3 and TRBJ2-3, with 8 nucleotides matching TRBD2. After removal of 4 bases from V and 6 bases from J, the junction contained 3 bases not matched to a gene. This CDR3 has 13 amino acids. The germline V gene has CDR1 SGHTA and CDR2 FQGTGA. The chain's CDR3 is CASSSQRGDTQYF. In nucleotides, the CDR3 is TGTGCCAGCAGCTCACAGCGGGGGGATACGCAGTATTTT.

This clonotype has more than one count but fewer than ten. V gene TRBV7-2 combines with J gene TRBJ2-1; tentative D call: TRBD1 (6 bases). CDR3 length: 16 amino acids. Trimming left V 5 bases short and J 0 bases short, with 14 bases between. The germline CDR1 and CDR2 sequences are SGHTA and FQGNSA. The DNA of the CDR3 is TGTGCCAGCAGCCAATCAGGGACAAACTCCTACAATGAGCAGTTCTTC. It specifies CASSQSGTNSYNEQFF.

In its sample, this clonotype was seen many times. The chain uses TRBV29-1 and TRBJ2-5, with no clear D. The length of the CDR3 is 13 residues. V lost 7 bases and J 0 bases, leaving 12 bases between the germline ends. Germline loops: CDR1 SQVTM, CDR2 ANQGSEA. Here the CDR3 DNA reads TGCAGCGGCCTAGAAGCGTACCAAGAGACCCAGTACTTC. This sequence encodes CSGLEAYQETQYF.

This clonotype occurred a few times. V is TRBV20-1 and J is TRBJ2-3; 8 positions match TRBD1. CDR3 length: 16 amino acids. The J segment lost 1 base and the V segment lost 3 bases, leaving 9 bases of the junction unmatched. CDR1 and CDR2 from the germline V gene are DFQATT and SNEGSKA (reference sequence). CDR3 in DNA: TGCAGTGCTAGGGACAGGGTAGGACTCGGCACAGATACGCAGTATTTT. Translated: CSARDRVGLGTDTQYF.